This is a list of T cell receptor beta chains from one sample in a study of cytomegalovirus exposure and HLA in healthy donors. Repertoires were generated with immunoSEQ multiplex PCR, while TCRdb's copy carries only in-frame clones and drops some. The data contain about 140,000 clones, about four fifths of them seen just once; the ten biggest clones take up under 6%. The sequencing input was PBMCs. Source of these receptors: a man aged 40-55 years in good health and CMV-seronegative. Both conserved end residues are part of each CDR3. D genes are given only for firm matches. Clone size, where shown, is once, few, many, or a class for clones that have expanded.

d_call	j_call	clone_size	v_call	cdr3_nt	cdr3_aa
.	TRBJ2-3	.	TRBV6-6	TGTGCCAGCATCGCCAGGGCGACTAGCACAGATACGCAGTATTTT	CASIARATSTDTQYF
TRBD1	TRBJ1-1	.	TRBV29-1	TGCAGCGTTGGAACAGGGGGAAGGACTGAAGCTTTCTTT	CSVGTGGRTEAFF
TRBD1	TRBJ2-5	.	TRBV10-3	TGTGCCATCAGGCCGGGACAGGGGACGGAGACCCAGTACTTC	CAIRPGQGTETQYF
TRBD1	TRBJ1-4	once	TRBV7-9	TGTGCCAGCAGCATCCTGACAGGGGGAGGGGAAAAACTGTTTTTT	CASSILTGGGEKLFF
TRBD2	TRBJ2-3	once	TRBV5-4	TGTGCCAGCAGCTTGCCCACTAATGCTTACGGGGGGATTGGTGCAGATACGCAGTATTTT	CASSLPTNAYGGIGADTQYF
TRBD2	TRBJ2-3	.	TRBV9	TGTGCCAGCAGCGACTGGACTAGCGGGGGAAACACAGATACGCAGTATTTT	CASSDWTSGGNTDTQYF
TRBD1	TRBJ1-4	.	TRBV9	TGTGCCAGCAGCGTAGCGGGGACAGGGGGTGACGAAAAACTGTTTTTT	CASSVAGTGGDEKLFF
.	TRBJ2-2	.	TRBV9	TGTGCCAGCAGCGTCAGCACCGGGGAGCTGTTTTTT	CASSVSTGELFF
TRBD1	TRBJ1-2	.	TRBV6-5	TGTGCCAGCAGTCTACAGGGGGCAGCGGATGGCTACACCTTC	CASSLQGAADGYTF
.	TRBJ2-7	.	TRBV10-1	TGCGCCAGCAGTGAAGACAGCCTCTCCTACGAGCAGTACTTC	CASSEDSLSYEQYF
TRBD1	TRBJ1-2	.	TRBV2	TGTGCCAGCAGAACCGGGACAGGGGGCTATGGCTACACCTTC	CASRTGTGGYGYTF
TRBD2	TRBJ2-1	.	TRBV15	TGTGCCACCAGCAGAGATCGGGGGGGTTTCAAGCATGAGCAGTTCTTC	CATSRDRGGFKHEQFF
TRBD1	TRBJ1-5	.	TRBV4-3	TGCGCCAGCAGCCAAAGCCGGACAGGGAATCAGCCCCAGCATTTT	CASSQSRTGNQPQHF
.	TRBJ2-7	.	TRBV7-2	TGTGCCAGCAGCTCCGACAGGTACGAGCAGTACTTC	CASSSDRYEQYF
.	TRBJ1-1	.	TRBV19	TGTGCCAGTAGTGATTGGGGGGGTTATAACACTGAAGCTTTCTTT	CASSDWGGYNTEAFF
.	TRBJ1-5	once	TRBV27	TGTGCCAGCAGTTTCGGACCGGGGAGGCAGCCCCAGCATTTT	CASSFGPGRQPQHF
TRBD1	TRBJ1-2	.	TRBV15	TGTGCCACCAGCAGGAGGACAGGGGGCTATGGCTACACCTTC	CATSRRTGGYGYTF
.	TRBJ1-1	.	TRBV11-2	TGTGCCAGCAGCTCCCAGGGGAGCGCTGAAGCTTTCTTT	CASSSQGSAEAFF
TRBD2	TRBJ2-7	.	TRBV28	TGTGCCAGCAGTAGGGACTACTACGAGCAGTACTTC	CASSRDYYEQYF
.	TRBJ1-2	once	TRBV29-1	TGCAGCGTTGCGAACGTGGCAGGGGCGGGTAACTATGGCTACACCTTC	CSVANVAGAGNYGYTF
TRBD1	TRBJ1-5	few	TRBV6-6	TGTGCCAGCAGTTTAATCAGGGGGCAGGAGAATCAGCCCCAGCATTTT	CASSLIRGQENQPQHF
.	TRBJ1-4	few	TRBV6-5	TGTGCCAGCAGAACAGGGTGGTCTAATGAAAAACTGTTTTTT	CASRTGWSNEKLFF
.	TRBJ1-4	.	TRBV5-1	TGCGCCAGCAGACCGTCCGGGGGTAATGAAAAACTGTTTTTT	CASRPSGGNEKLFF
TRBD2	TRBJ2-5	.	TRBV4-1	TGCGCCAGCAGCCAAGGGTTTACTAGCGGGGGGCAAGAGACCCAGTACTTC	CASSQGFTSGGQETQYF
.	TRBJ1-1	.	TRBV30	TGTGCCTGGGACAGAGGGAACACTGAAGCTTTCTTT	CAWDRGNTEAFF
.	TRBJ2-5	few	TRBV5-4	TGTGCCAGCAGCTTGGAAACTAGCACATGGGAGACCCAGTACTTC	CASSLETSTWETQYF
.	TRBJ1-1	.	TRBV28	TGTGCCAGCACCATATCAGTTACGGAAGCTTTCTTT	CASTISVTEAFF
.	TRBJ2-1	.	TRBV7-2	TGTGCCAGCAGCCCCGGGGGGCCAGGGGACTACAATGAGCAGTTCTTC	CASSPGGPGDYNEQFF
TRBD1	TRBJ1-2	.	TRBV5-1	TGCGCCAGCAGCTTGGGGGGGGACAGGCGTTATGGCTACACCTTC	CASSLGGDRRYGYTF
.	TRBJ2-7	.	TRBV27	TGTGCCAGCAACGACGGGGTGGGTGGGCAGTACTTC	CASNDGVGGQYF
TRBD2	TRBJ2-1	.	TRBV7-2	TGTGCCAGCAGTCCTTACCGACTCGGACTAGCGGGGGGTAATGAGCAGTTCTTC	CASSPYRLGLAGGNEQFF
.	TRBJ1-1	.	TRBV4-3	TGCGCCAGCAGCCTGACAGAGAACACTGAAGCTTTCTTT	CASSLTENTEAFF
TRBD2	TRBJ2-3	.	TRBV4-1	TGCGCCAGCAGCCTCACTACTAGCGGGGGATTCACAGATACGCAGTATTTT	CASSLTTSGGFTDTQYF
.	TRBJ2-1	.	TRBV27	TGTGCCAGCAGTTCCCGTTGGGGGCTCAGCTCCTACAATGAGCAGTTCTTC	CASSSRWGLSSYNEQFF
.	TRBJ1-2	.	TRBV2	TGTGCCAGCAGTGAAGCCCGGACAGTTAACTATGGCTACACCTTC	CASSEARTVNYGYTF